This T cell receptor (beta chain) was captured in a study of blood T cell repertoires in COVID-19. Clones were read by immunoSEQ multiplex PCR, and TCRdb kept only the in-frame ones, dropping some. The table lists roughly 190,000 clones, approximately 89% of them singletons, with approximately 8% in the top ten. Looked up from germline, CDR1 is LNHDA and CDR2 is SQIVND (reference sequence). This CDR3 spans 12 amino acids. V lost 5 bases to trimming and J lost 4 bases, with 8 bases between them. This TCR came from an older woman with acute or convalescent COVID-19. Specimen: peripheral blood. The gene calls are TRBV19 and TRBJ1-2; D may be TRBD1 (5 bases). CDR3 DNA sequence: TGTGCCAGTAGTGCGGGACCCTATGGCTACACCTTC. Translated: CASSAGPYGYTF. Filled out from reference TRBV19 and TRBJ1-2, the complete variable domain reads DGGITQSPKYLFRKEGQNVTLSCEQNLNHDAMYWYRQDPGQGLRLIYYSQIVNDFQKGDIAEGYSVSREKKESFPLTVTSAQKNPTAFYLCASSAGPYGYTFGSGTRLTVV.